Each of the 25 T cell receptor beta chains below was sequenced from the same sample in a study of neurological immune-mediated disorders. Each CDR3 protein is one row after TCRdb ran MiXCR on the 5' RACE reads. Altogether about 16,000 distinct CDR3 sequences are present, 9% to 10% being singletons, with the ten largest covering 43%. Input material: CD8+ T cells from blood. The receptor set was obtained from a man aged 50 to 60 in good health.

This clonotype has a count of ten or more. This chain connects TRBV12-3 or TRBV12-4 to TRBJ1-5; 7 bases are shared with TRBD1. The trim removed 5 bases at V and 5 bases at J, leaving 6 bases unmatched. This CDR3 comprises 14 residues. CDR3 nucleotides: TGTGCCAGCAGTAGAAGGGGGCTTGATCAGCCCCAGCATTTT. The encoded protein is CASSRRGLDQPQHF.

This chain uses TRBV28 with TRBJ2-1; D not certain. Trimming pared 7 bases from V and 7 bases from J, leaving 5 bases between. From germline, CDR1 is MDHEN and CDR2 SYDVKM. This CDR3 is built from 10 residues. CDR3 residues: CASKGNEQFF. The DNA of the CDR3 is TGTGCCAGCAAGGGAAATGAGCAGTTCTTC.

By share of the sample, this clonotype is medium-sized (0.01 to 0.1%). The chain carries TRBV5-6 and TRBJ1-2; D is unresolved. V lost 1 base, J lost 6 bases, and 13 bases lay in between. CDR1 is SGHDT and CDR2 is YYEEEE in the germline V gene. This CDR3 contains 14 residues. The CDR3 reads CASSLIRPWDGYTF. The DNA of the CDR3 is TGTGCCAGCAGCTTGATTCGACCGTGGGATGGCTACACCTTC.

This clonotype showed up many times. V and J are TRBV6-1 and TRBJ2-2; possible D gene TRBD1, 6 bases. V lost 5 bases to trimming and J lost 1 base, with 11 bases between them. Germline-derived CDR1 and CDR2 are MNHNS and SASEGT. The CDR3 runs 15 residues. The CDR3 sequence is CASSTLTGNTGELFF. The CDR3 nucleotides are TGTGCCAGCAGTACACTGACAGGGAACACCGGGGAGCTGTTTTTT.

V usage is TRBV20-1 and J usage is TRBJ2-1; 7 bases line up with TRBD2. Germline loops: CDR1 DFQATT, CDR2 SNEGSKA (reference sequence). The CDR3 extends over 13 amino acids. V was pared by 6 bases and J by 2 bases, with 4 bases of the junction left unmatched. CDR3 bases: TGCAGTGCACGGACTAGGACCTACAATGAGCAGTTCTTC. Translation gives CSARTRTYNEQFF.

This clonotype was detected many times. The chain recombines TRBV24-1 with TRBJ2-7, with 8 bases fitting TRBD2. The CDR3 totals 16 residues. V dropped 3 bases and J dropped 4; count of bases not matched to a gene: 10. In germline, CDR1 is KGHDR, CDR2 SFDVKD. The CDR3 here is CATSDPPGGRPYEQYF. CDR3 DNA sequence: TGTGCCACCAGTGATCCCCCGGGGGGGAGGCCATACGAGCAGTACTTC.

This clonotype was recorded at least ten times. The chain links TRBV5-5 to TRBJ1-1, with 7 nucleotides matching TRBD1. V lost 4 bases and J lost 7; bases outside the gene matches: 7. Per the germline V gene, CDR1 is SGHKS and CDR2 is YYEKEE (reference sequence). This CDR3 contains 13 residues. For the CDR3, the DNA is TGTGCCAGCAGCAGCGGGACAGCCAATGAAGCTTTCTTT. Amino acids: CASSSGTANEAFF. Variable domain in full (rest from reference TRBV5-5 and TRBJ1-1): DAGVTQSPTHLIKTRGQQVTLRCSPISGHKSVSWYQQVLGQGPQFIFQYYEKEERGRGNFPDRFSARQFPNYSSELNVNALLLGDSALYLCASSSGTANEAFFGQGTRLTVV.

This clonotype was found many times. The chain uses TRBV6-5 and TRBJ2-1; the match to TRBD1 covers 9 bases. Losses at the gene ends were 7 bases for V and 5 bases for J; bases not matched to a gene: 9. Germline V CDR1 and CDR2: MNHEY, SVGAGI. The CDR3 runs to 15 residues. CDR3 sequence: CASTKGQGVHNEQFF. CDR3 DNA sequence: TGTGCCAGCACTAAGGGACAGGGAGTCCACAATGAGCAGTTCTTC.

This clonotype was detected ten times or more. The chain uses TRBV7-8 and TRBJ1-2; possible D gene TRBD1, 5 bases. The germline V gene encodes CDR1 SGHVS and CDR2 FQNEAQ. V lost 0 bases, J lost 4 bases, and 18 bases lay in between. The CDR3 is 17 amino acids. The CDR3 is CASSLAPHGAQSYGYTF. DNA for the CDR3: TGTGCCAGCAGCTTAGCACCCCATGGGGCACAGTCCTATGGCTACACCTTC.

This clonotype was recorded many times. The chain has TRBV4-1 and TRBJ2-1; TRBD2 matches at 7 bases. This CDR3 contains 16 residues. V dropped 0 bases and J dropped 1; count of bases not matched to a gene: 3. The germline CDR1 and CDR2 sequences are MGHRA and YSYEKL. DNA of the CDR3: TGCGCCAGCAGCCAAGAGGCGGGAGAATCCTACAATGAGCAGTTCTTC. Amino acid sequence: CASSQEAGESYNEQFF.

In its sample, this clonotype was seen many times. The chain links TRBV6-5 to TRBJ2-7; D might be TRBD2 (5 bases). CDR1 MNHEY and CDR2 SVGAGI come from the germline V gene. The CDR3 extends over 14 amino acids. Trimming shortened V by 2 bases and J by 3 bases, and 11 bases separated the two germline ends. For the CDR3, the DNA is TGTGCCAGCAGTTACGAGGGAACACTCTACGAGCAGTACTTC. Translating gives CASSYEGTLYEQYF.

This clonotype was picked up many times. The chain links TRBV6-2 or TRBV6-3 to TRBJ2-1; D call uncertain. V dropped 6 bases and J dropped 2 bases, with 14 bases sitting between them. The CDR3 is made up of 15 amino acids. The germline V gene encodes CDR1 MNHEY and CDR2 SVGEGT. The CDR3 spells CASSPPTGAYNEQFF. Written as DNA, the CDR3 is TGTGCCAGCAGCCCCCCCACGGGTGCCTACAATGAGCAGTTCTTC.

This clonotype was recorded at least ten times. The chain links TRBV18 to TRBJ2-7; unclear D gene. The CDR3 covers 13 residues. The V and J ends lost 2 bases and 2 bases respectively, with 7 bases between them. CDR1 and CDR2 from the germline V gene are KGHSH and LQKENI. CDR3 DNA sequence: TGTGCCAGCTCACCAGCGAGGACCTACGAGCAGTACTTC. It specifies CASSPARTYEQYF.

This clonotype was counted ten times or more. The rearrangement links TRBV29-1 to TRBJ2-1, with 8 bases matching TRBD2. With 5 bases clipped from V and 9 bases from J, the junction kept 9 bases outside the gene matches. This CDR3 region has 13 residues. The germline CDR1 and CDR2 sequences are SQVTM and ANQGSEA. CDR3 loop: CSVRSGTSGEQFF. The CDR3 region has the DNA TGCAGCGTTAGATCCGGGACTAGTGGTGAGCAGTTCTTC.

At least ten counts were recorded for this clonotype. The chain uses TRBV5-1 and TRBJ2-5, with unresolved D. Germline V gives CDR1 SGHRS, CDR2 YFSETQ. Trimming removed 0 bases at V and 5 bases at J, with 14 bases between. This CDR3 has 15 amino acids. The CDR3 nucleotides read TGCGCCAGCAGCTTGGGGTACCAGCCTGGGGAGACCCAGTACTTC. Residues: CASSLGYQPGETQYF.

In its sample, this clonotype was seen many times. The V gene is TRBV9, the J gene TRBJ2-1, with D possibly matching TRBD1 (5 bases). CDR3 length: 15 amino acids. V was cut by 3 bases and J by 10 bases, with 20 bases left in between. Germline assignment: CDR1 SGDLS and CDR2 YYNGEE. CDR3 nucleotide sequence: TGTGCCAGCAGCGCTAGGGGCCACACCCCAATCGAGCAGTTCTTC. As protein: CASSARGHTPIEQFF.

This clonotype was detected many times. The gene calls are TRBV28 and TRBJ1-5; possible D gene TRBD1, 5 bases. The germline CDR1 and CDR2 sequences are MDHEN and SYDVKM. This CDR3 is 15 amino acids long. Between the trimmed V and J ends, which lost 6 bases and 2 bases, there was a span of 14 bases. CDR3 protein: CASRPGLLGNQPQHF. The CDR3 DNA reads as TGTGCCAGCAGACCGGGACTCCTAGGCAATCAGCCCCAGCATTTT.

This clonotype was recorded at least ten times. The chain combines TRBV20-1 with TRBJ2-1; TRBD2 agrees at 8 bases. J gave up 4 bases and V 3 bases, and 11 bases lay outside the gene matches. Germline V lookup: CDR1 DFQATT, CDR2 SNEGSKA (reference sequence). CDR3 length: 16 amino acids. The CDR3, as DNA: TGCAGTGCTAGTACCTTGGGACTAGTCGGATACAATGAGCAGTTCTTC. Translated, it gives CSASTLGLVGYNEQFF.

The sample holds many counts of this clonotype. This chain connects TRBV7-9 to TRBJ2-7, with 8 positions matching TRBD1. The germline V gene encodes CDR1 SEHNR and CDR2 FQNEAQ (reference sequence). The CDR3 sequence is 13 residues long. V shed 1 base, J shed 4 bases, and the junction held 0 bases outside the gene matches. The CDR3 coding sequence is TGTGCCAGCAGCTTAGACAGGGGGTACGAGCAGTACTTC. Translating it yields CASSLDRGYEQYF.

Many counts were recorded for this clonotype. This chain connects TRBV7-9 to TRBJ2-1; possibly TRBD1 or TRBD2 for D (5 bases each). The germline V gene encodes CDR1 SEHNR and CDR2 FQNEAQ (reference sequence). The ends were cut back, 4 bases at V and 4 bases at J, with 11 bases in the middle. CDR3 length: 14 amino acids. The CDR3: CASSSEGPYNEQFF. CDR3 nucleotides: TGTGCCAGCAGCTCCGAGGGGCCGTACAATGAGCAGTTCTTC.

The sample holds many counts of this clonotype. The J gene is TRBJ2-7, the V gene TRBV19; 8 positions agree with TRBD1. The CDR3 length is 15 residues. V lost 5 bases to trimming and J lost 3 bases; unmatched junction nucleotides: 9. From germline, CDR1 is LNHDA and CDR2 SQIVND (reference sequence). DNA for the CDR3: TGTGCCAGTAGTGGGGGGACAGGACTTTACTACGAGCAGTACTTC. Translated, it gives CASSGGTGLYYEQYF. The full variable domain, completed using reference TRBV19 and TRBJ2-7, is DGGITQSPKYLFRKEGQNVTLSCEQNLNHDAMYWYRQDPGQGLRLIYYSQIVNDFQKGDIAEGYSVSREKKESFPLTVTSAQKNPTAFYLCASSGGTGLYYEQYFGPGTRLTVT.

This clonotype was observed many times. The rearrangement links TRBV14 to TRBJ2-7, with 9 positions matching TRBD1. From germline, CDR1 is SGHDN and CDR2 FVKESK. The V segment lost 1 base and the J segment 4 bases; nucleotides outside the gene matches: 5. The CDR3 totals 15 residues. The CDR3: CASSQVTGGWYEQYF. Here the CDR3 DNA reads TGTGCCAGCAGCCAAGTAACAGGGGGCTGGTACGAGCAGTACTTC.

The V gene is TRBV5-1, the J gene TRBJ1-1; tentatively, D is TRBD1 (6 bases). V lost 4 bases, J lost 2 bases, and 12 bases lay in between. CDR3 length equals 14 residues. Germline values: CDR1 SGHRS, CDR2 YFSETQ. The chain's CDR3 is CASSPTGSNTEAFF. CDR3 bases: TGCGCCAGCAGCCCGACAGGTTCTAACACTGAAGCTTTCTTT. Variable domain in full (rest from reference TRBV5-1 and TRBJ1-1): KAGVTQTPRYLIKTRGQQVTLSCSPISGHRSVSWYQQTPGQGLQFLFEYFSETQRNKGNFPGRFSGRQFSNSRSEMNVSTLELGDSALYLCASSPTGSNTEAFFGQGTRLTVV.

In its sample, this clonotype is medium-sized. The V gene is TRBV9, the J gene TRBJ2-7; 7 bases fit TRBD2. The junction had 4 bases not matched to a gene; V was cut back by 0 bases and J by 7 bases. Germline values: CDR1 SGDLS, CDR2 YYNGEE. CDR3 length: 13 residues. Here the CDR3 DNA reads TGTGCCAGCAGCGTAGCTGGGGGGGATGAGCAGTACTTC. It is translated as CASSVAGGDEQYF.

This clonotype appeared many times. This chain uses TRBV7-6 with TRBJ2-2; TRBD2 aligns across 7 bases. This CDR3 contains 17 residues. V gave up 3 bases and J gave up 4 bases; unmatched junction bases: 11. CDR1 SGHVS and CDR2 FNYEAQ come from the germline V gene. The DNA of the CDR3 is TGTGCCAGCAGCTTGCCGAAGGCGGGAGAGAGCACCGGGGAGCTGTTTTTT. This encodes CASSLPKAGESTGELFF.